The clone carrying this TCR beta chain has a count of ten or more. Its target is not known. The record originates from a study of T-cell reconstitution after alpha-beta-depleted transplantation in children. Regarding the study as a whole: Surviving recipient cells, namely T cells and thymic progenitors, were the source of high day-60 TCRbeta diversity in some patients.

The CDR3 totals 13 residues. The ends lost 0 bases at V and 5 bases at J; junction bases unmatched: 1. The germline V gene encodes CDR1 SGHRS and CDR2 YFSETQ. Unique molecular identifiers featured in how the TCRbeta library was prepared. TCRdb redid the calling of the PCR reads with MiXCR, one entry per CDR3 protein. In the table there are over 100,000 distinct CDR3 sequences, about 9.3% of which are singletons. The clonotype originates from a boy aged 2 to 9 with acute lymphoblastic leukemia, due to receive a stem cell transplant. The chain combines TRBV5-1 with TRBJ2-7; 8 bases fit TRBD1. The sequenced sample was PBMCs, obtained before TCRalphabeta/CD19-depleted stem cell transplant. The CDR3 sequence: CASSLVDRDEQYF. The CDR3 DNA reads TGCGCCAGCAGCTTGGTGGACAGGGACGAGCAGTACTTC. Based on the CDR3 plus reference TRBV5-1 and TRBJ2-7, the full variable domain is KAGVTQTPRYLIKTRGQQVTLSCSPISGHRSVSWYQQTPGQGLQFLFEYFSETQRNKGNFPGRFSGRQFSNSRSEMNVSTLELGDSALYLCASSLVDRDEQYFGPGTRLTVT.